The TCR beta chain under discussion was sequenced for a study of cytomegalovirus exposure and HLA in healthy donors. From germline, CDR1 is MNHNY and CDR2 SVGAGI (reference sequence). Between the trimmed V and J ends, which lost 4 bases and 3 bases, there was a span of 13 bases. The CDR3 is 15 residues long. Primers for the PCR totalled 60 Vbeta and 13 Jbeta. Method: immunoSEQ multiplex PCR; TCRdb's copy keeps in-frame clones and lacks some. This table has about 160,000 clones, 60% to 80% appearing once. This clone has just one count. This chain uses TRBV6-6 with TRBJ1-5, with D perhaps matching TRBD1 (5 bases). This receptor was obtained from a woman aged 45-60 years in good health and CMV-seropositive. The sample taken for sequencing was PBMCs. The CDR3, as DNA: TGTGCCAGCAGTTTACTAGCAGGGCTCAATCAGCCCCAGCATTTT. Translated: CASSLLAGLNQPQHF.